A selection of T cell receptor beta chains follows, all from one sample in a study of shared clonotypes between healthy human individuals. The assay was immunoSEQ multiplex PCR, and TCRdb's table has in-frame clones only and misses some. The sample shows about 1.1 million clones, approximately 80% of them seen only once. Sequencing was performed on memory CD4+ T cells from PBMCs. These receptors were taken from a man aged 18 to 29 in good health. Some clones in this sample may be carry-over from other donors' samples. CDR3s include the opening cysteine and the closing phenylalanine or tryptophan. D genes are given only for firm matches. Expanded clones are given a class, and other clones once, few, many or no size at all.

abundance	v_gene	j_gene	d_gene	CDR3nt	CDR3aa
-	TRBV18	TRBJ2-1	TRBD2	TGTGCCAGCTCACCAACAGGGACTAGCGGGAGGGAGCAGTTCTTC	CASSPTGTSGREQFF
-	TRBV18	TRBJ2-7	-	TGTGCCAGCTCACCGAAACTAAAAACAGGGCTCCACGAGCAGTACTTC	CASSPKLKTGLHEQYF
once	TRBV5-6	TRBJ2-2	TRBD1	TGTGCCAGCAACAAATACAGGGGTACCGGGGAGCTGTTTTTT	CASNKYRGTGELFF
few	TRBV19	TRBJ1-2	TRBD1	TGTGCCAGTAGTATCAGCGGACAGGGGGCTGGCTACACCTTC	CASSISGQGAGYTF
-	TRBV7-2	TRBJ2-7	-	TGTGCCAGCAGCTTAGCGGGGGGACGGGGTTACGAGCAGTACTTC	CASSLAGGRGYEQYF
-	TRBV5-4	TRBJ2-1	-	TGTGCCAGCAGCTTAGGAGGGAGCTCCTACAATGAGCAGTTCTTC	CASSLGGSSYNEQFF
-	TRBV2	TRBJ2-5	-	TGTGCCAGCAGGAGCGATCAAGAGACCCAGTACTTC	CASRSDQETQYF
-	TRBV5-1	TRBJ2-3	TRBD2	TGCGCCAGCAGCTTGGGGACTAGTGTTAATACGCAGTATTTT	CASSLGTSVNTQYF
few	TRBV19	TRBJ1-5	TRBD1	TGTGCCAGTAGTAAAGGGACAGCCGGCAATCAGCCCCAGCATTTT	CASSKGTAGNQPQHF
-	TRBV28	TRBJ2-7	TRBD1	TGTGCCAGCAGTTTAGGCGATTGGACAGGGGGCTGCTACGAGCAGTACTTC	CASSLGDWTGGCYEQYF
few	TRBV28	TRBJ2-7	TRBD2	TGTGCCAGCAGTAGACTAGCCGTATACGAGCAGTACTTC	CASSRLAVYEQYF
-	TRBV7-3	TRBJ2-6	-	TGTGCCAGCAGCTTAAATACTCCTGGGGCCAACGTCCTGACTTTC	CASSLNTPGANVLTF
-	TRBV6-1	TRBJ2-1	TRBD2	TGTGCCAGCAGTGGGCGGACTAGCGGGATGGGCTCCTACAATGAGCAGTTCTTC	CASSGRTSGMGSYNEQFF
once	TRBV16	TRBJ1-1	-	TGTGCCAGCGTCGAAAATGGGACTGAAGCTTTCTTT	CASVENGTEAFF
-	TRBV7-2	TRBJ2-4	TRBD2	TGTGCCAGCAGCTTATCGGCAGGGAGGGACATTCAGTACTTC	CASSLSAGRDIQYF
-	TRBV5-3	TRBJ2-1	-	TGTGCCAGAAGCGTCCCTGCGGGGACACCTTTGGGGAATGAGCAGTTCTTC	CARSVPAGTPLGNEQFF
-	TRBV28	TRBJ2-5	-	TGTGCCAGCAGAGCAGGGGTGGGCCCCCAAGAGACCCAGTACTTC	CASRAGVGPQETQYF
-	TRBV9	TRBJ2-7	-	TGTGCCAGCAGCGCCGGGGGCAGGGGCGTTTCCTACGAGCAGTACTTC	CASSAGGRGVSYEQYF
-	TRBV7-2	TRBJ2-7	-	TGTGCCAGCAGCTTACGTCATCTCCACGAGCAGTACTTC	CASSLRHLHEQYF
-	TRBV4-1	TRBJ2-2	-	TGCGCCAGCAGCCAACCTGGTCGGGTTTTCGGGGAGCTGTTTTTT	CASSQPGRVFGELFF
-	TRBV5-1	TRBJ1-2	-	TGCGCCAGCAGCTTGGAAGCTCATGGGTATGGCTACACCTTC	CASSLEAHGYGYTF
-	TRBV7-2	TRBJ2-3	TRBD2	TGTGCCAGCAGCCCAAGGGACTACGCGATAAACACAGATACGCAGTATTTT	CASSPRDYAINTDTQYF